These 31 T cell receptor beta chains were all obtained from the same sample, sequenced in a study of blood T cell repertoires in COVID-19 (dated by TCRdb to 2019 to 2021). The library came from the immunoSEQ multiplex PCR assay. Not all clones reach the TCRdb copy of this immuneACCESS table, which keeps in-frame sequences only. Checked studies attribute under half of the gap to unresolved V genes and leave the rest unexplained. The sample includes about 480,000 clones, with around 89% observed a single time. Less than 2% of the sample lies in the top ten. The sample taken for sequencing was PBMCs or T cells enriched from blood (not recorded which). Source of these receptors: a woman between 35 and 50 years old who had recovered from COVID-19.

The V gene is TRBV6-5, the J gene TRBJ2-1; 10 bases agree with TRBD2. The germline V gene has CDR1 MNHEY and CDR2 SVGAGI. V dropped 1 base and J dropped 10; count of bases not matched to a gene: 7. The CDR3 consists of 15 residues. The CDR3 is CASSYFSAGGPEQFF. CDR3 bases: TGTGCCAGCAGTTACTTTTCAGCGGGAGGGCCCGAGCAGTTCTTC.

The chain combines TRBV2 with TRBJ1-6; TRBD1 aligns across 9 bases. The CDR3 length is 14 residues. Germline loops: CDR1 SNHLY, CDR2 FYNNEI. V lost 6 bases and J lost 7; bases outside the gene matches: 4. In DNA, the CDR3 is TGTGCCAGCAGGGGGACAGGGAGCAATTCACCCCTCCACTTT. Its translation is CASRGTGSNSPLHF.

V is TRBV6-5 and J is TRBJ2-2; a weak D match, TRBD2 (5 bases). V was pared by 11 bases and J by 6 bases, with 16 bases between. The length of the CDR3 is 13 residues. In germline, CDR1 is MNHEY, CDR2 SVGAGI. This CDR3 reads CAAGDRAAGELFF. CDR3 nucleotides: TGTGCCGCCGGGGATCGGGCGGCCGGGGAGCTGTTTTTT.

J is TRBJ1-2 and V is TRBV6-2 or TRBV6-3, with 7 bases identical to TRBD1. The CDR3 runs to 15 residues. From germline, CDR1 is MNHEY and CDR2 SVGEGT. V lost 6 bases to trimming and J lost 1 base; unmatched junction nucleotides: 8. The CDR3 spells CASSLGQIFNYGYTF. CDR3 bases: TGTGCCAGCAGCCTGGGACAGATATTTAACTATGGCTACACCTTC.

The V and J genes are TRBV28 and TRBJ2-2; maybe TRBD2 (6 bases). Per the germline V gene, CDR1 is MDHEN and CDR2 is SYDVKM. The CDR3 runs 14 residues. V was pared by 6 bases and J by 6 bases, with 14 bases between. The CDR3 reads CASSRRGKSGELFF. For the CDR3, the DNA is TGTGCCAGCAGCCGGAGGGGAAAGTCCGGGGAGCTGTTTTTT.

The chain joins TRBV12-5 to TRBJ2-2; D gene ambiguous. V shed 0 bases and J shed 1 base, with 15 bases lying between them. The CDR3 loop spans 18 amino acids. CDR1 is LGHNT and CDR2 is FRNRAP in the germline V gene. The CDR3 region is CASGLVLQDLWNTGELFF. DNA of the CDR3: TGTGCTAGTGGTTTGGTACTACAAGACTTATGGAACACCGGGGAGCTGTTTTTT.

The chain uses TRBV25-1 and TRBJ1-1; D is possibly TRBD1 (5 bases). V shed 8 bases and J shed 11 bases, with 15 bases lying between them. The CDR3 runs to 11 residues. The germline CDR1 and CDR2 sequences are MGHDK and SYGVNS. DNA of the CDR3: TGTGCCAGCTCCGCTGGACGGGGGGCTTTCTTT. It specifies CASSAGRGAFF.

This clone has only one observation. DNA for the CDR3: TGTGCCAGCTCACCGACAGGGGGCTACTCGTATGGCTACACCTTC. This gives the protein CASSPTGGYSYGYTF. The chain employs TRBV18 and TRBJ1-2, with TRBD1 matching 10 bases. With V trimmed by 3 bases and J by 5 bases, 6 bases remained unmatched. The CDR3 contains 15 residues. CDR1 and CDR2 (germline): KGHSH, LQKENI.

V gene TRBV5-8 combines with J gene TRBJ2-5, with 7 bases fitting TRBD1. Germline CDR1 SGHTS, CDR2 YDEGEE. The CDR3 is made up of 16 amino acids. With V trimmed by 4 bases and J by 7 bases, 16 bases remained unmatched. CDR3 in amino acids: CASSRRQGMPVGTQYF. CDR3 coding DNA: TGTGCCAGCAGCCGAAGACAGGGTATGCCTGTGGGGACCCAGTACTTC.

A word on this clone: This specimen includes other DNA sequences encoding the same CDR3. The chain carries TRBV5-1 and TRBJ2-7; 12 nucleotides match TRBD2. V shed 4 bases and J 3 bases; nucleotides not matched to a gene: 5. Germline CDR1 SGHRS, CDR2 YFSETQ. The CDR3 runs 15 residues. The CDR3 protein is CASSLGLAGLYEQYF. CDR3 nucleotide sequence: TGCGCCAGCAGCCTAGGACTAGCGGGGCTCTACGAGCAGTACTTC.

V usage is TRBV5-1 and J usage is TRBJ1-2, with D perhaps matching TRBD1 (6 bases). The germline CDR1 and CDR2 sequences are SGHRS and YFSETQ. This CDR3 region has 15 residues. The V gene lost 6 bases and the J gene lost 0 bases, with 15 bases spanning the gap. The CDR3, as DNA: TGCGCCAGCACTGACCCAGGGGTGGCTAACTATGGCTACACCTTC. It translates to CASTDPGVANYGYTF.

This chain links TRBV3-1 (or the pseudogene TRBV3-2) with TRBJ2-7; 10 bases agree with TRBD2. Germline CDR1 is LGHDT and CDR2 is YNNKEL (reference sequence). Trimming at V came to 8 bases and at J to 3 bases, leaving 10 bases not matched to a gene. There are 15 residues in the CDR3. The CDR3 protein is CASGTGTSEFYEQYF. CDR3 DNA: TGTGCCAGCGGGACTGGGACTAGCGAGTTCTACGAGCAGTACTTC.

The rearrangement links TRBV7-9 to TRBJ1-3, with 8 bases fitting TRBD1. This CDR3 contains 17 residues. Germline V gives CDR1 SEHNR, CDR2 FQNEAQ (reference sequence). J lost 0 bases, V lost 0 bases, and 4 bases had no gene match. CDR3 nucleotide sequence: TGTGCCAGCAGCTTAGCGACAGGGGTCCCCTCTGGAAACACCATATATTTT. As protein: CASSLATGVPSGNTIYF. Drawing the rest from reference TRBV7-9 and TRBJ1-3, the complete variable domain is DTGVSQNPRHKITKRGQNVTFRCDPISEHNRLYWYRQTLGQGPEFLTYFQNEAQLEKSRLLSDRFSAERPKGSFSTLEIQRTEQGDSAMYLCASSLATGVPSGNTIYFGEGSWLTVV.

The chain recombines TRBV29-1 with TRBJ2-3; a possible D gene is TRBD2 (6 bases). Germline V lookup: CDR1 SQVTM, CDR2 ANQGSEA. CDR3 length: 13 amino acids. V dropped 4 bases and J dropped 2 bases, with 10 bases sitting between them. CDR3 protein: CSVGRGYTDTQYF. The CDR3 region has the DNA TGCAGCGTTGGTCGGGGGTACACAGATACGCAGTATTTT.

This chain links TRBV19 with TRBJ2-3, with D unclear. V lost 6 bases and J 4 bases, leaving 11 bases between the germline ends. Germline V gene lookup returns CDR1 LNHDA and CDR2 SQIVND (reference sequence). The CDR3 covers 13 residues. Here the CDR3 DNA reads TGTGCCAGTAGGGTGACAATCGCAGATACGCAGTATTTT. It yields the protein CASRVTIADTQYF.

The chain is built from TRBV12-5 and TRBJ2-7, with D unresolved. Trimming shortened V by 1 base and J by 3 bases, and 7 bases separated the two germline ends. Germline assignment: CDR1 LGHNT and CDR2 FRNRAP. The CDR3 consists of 13 residues. CDR3 bases: TGTGCTAGTGGTTTGGACGGTGACTACGAGCAGTACTTC. It translates to CASGLDGDYEQYF.

This clone occurred once. The chain carries TRBV7-9 and TRBJ2-1; possibly TRBD2 for D (5 bases). V dropped 6 bases and J dropped 12 bases, with 15 bases sitting between them. The CDR3 has 12 residues. CDR1 is SEHNR and CDR2 is FQNEAQ in the germline V gene (reference sequence). CDR3 coding DNA: TGTGCCAGCAGTAACTCGCGGGTAGGGCAGTTCTTC. It encodes CASSNSRVGQFF.

In its sample, this clone was seen once. The chain uses TRBV14 and TRBJ2-1; TRBD2 agrees at 9 bases. With 5 bases clipped from V and 5 bases from J, the junction kept 7 bases outside the gene matches. Germline-derived CDR1 and CDR2 are SGHDN and FVKESK. The CDR3 length is 15 residues. The CDR3 loop is CASSAGTSSHNEQFF. In nucleotides, the CDR3 is TGTGCCAGCAGCGCTGGGACTAGCAGCCACAATGAGCAGTTCTTC.

This chain uses TRBV12-3 or TRBV12-4 with TRBJ1-2; D remains unclear. The V end was cut by 4 bases, the J end by 8 bases, with 11 bases between. The CDR3 consists of 12 residues. DNA for the CDR3: TGTGCCAGCAGTTATATGAACATCGGCTACACCTTC. It encodes CASSYMNIGYTF.

The chain combines TRBV10-2 with TRBJ2-3; 12 bases map to TRBD2. Germline V gene lookup returns CDR1 WSHSY and CDR2 SAAADI. There are 16 residues in the CDR3. The V and J ends lost 4 bases and 8 bases, in that order; junction bases with no gene match: 10. The chain's CDR3 is CASSGASGRATSTQYF. In DNA form, the CDR3 reads TGCGCCAGCAGTGGGGCTAGCGGGAGGGCCACTAGTACGCAGTATTTT.

The chain links TRBV5-5 to TRBJ2-7; D unclear. The V gene lost 0 bases and the J gene lost 2 bases, with 9 bases spanning the gap. This CDR3 has 14 amino acids. CDR1 and CDR2 from the germline V gene are SGHKS and YYEKEE (reference sequence). The CDR3 DNA reads as TGTGCCAGCAGCTTGGAACCCAGAACCTACGAGCAGTACTTC. It is translated as CASSLEPRTYEQYF.

V is TRBV6-2 or TRBV6-3 and J is TRBJ2-7, with TRBD1 matching over 10 bases. The V and J ends lost 6 bases and 4 bases, in that order; junction bases with no gene match: 6. Germline V CDR1 and CDR2: MNHEY, SVGEGT. This CDR3 spans 14 amino acids. CDR3: CASSRQGAVYEQYF. For the CDR3, the DNA is TGTGCCAGCAGCAGACAGGGGGCGGTGTACGAGCAGTACTTC.

The chain's CDR3 is CASSFPVGGTNTGELFF. The CDR3 DNA reads as TGTGCCAGCAGCTTTCCGGTGGGGGGAACGAACACCGGGGAGCTGTTTTTT. This rearrangement joins TRBV7-8 to TRBJ2-2; tentative D call: TRBD2 (6 bases). CDR3 length equals 17 residues. V lost 3 bases, J lost 0 bases, and 14 bases lay in between. Germline V CDR1 and CDR2: SGHVS, FQNEAQ.

There are a few counts of this clone. V gene TRBV4-1 combines with J gene TRBJ2-3; TRBD2 matches 8 bases. Germline assignment: CDR1 MGHRA and CDR2 YSYEKL. After removal of 0 bases from V and 5 bases from J, the junction contained 7 bases not matched to a gene. The CDR3 contains 16 residues. The DNA of the CDR3 is TGCGCCAGCAGCCAAGAAAGATCTAGCGGGCAAGATACGCAGTATTTT. The encoded protein is CASSQERSSGQDTQYF.

This chain connects TRBV5-4 to TRBJ1-1; possible D gene TRBD1, 6 bases. Germline V CDR1 and CDR2: SGHNT, YYREEE (reference sequence). The CDR3 extends over 16 amino acids. Trimming took off 4 bases at V and 0 bases at J, with 16 bases between the two ends. The CDR3 nucleotides are TGTGCCAGCAGCCGTTCACAGGGCCCCCTGAACACTGAAGCTTTCTTT. Encoded protein: CASSRSQGPLNTEAFF.

This clone has only one observation. The chain uses TRBV3-1 (or the pseudogene TRBV3-2) and TRBJ2-6; D perhaps matches TRBD2 (6 bases). CDR1 and CDR2 (germline): LGHDT, YNNKEL (reference sequence). V was shortened by 6 bases and J by 0 bases, with 15 bases between the two germline ends. This CDR3 has 17 residues. The CDR3 sequence: CASRLGTGLSGANVLTF. DNA of the CDR3: TGTGCCAGCAGGCTTGGGACTGGCCTCTCTGGGGCCAACGTCCTGACTTTC.

Of note for this clone: Additional DNA sequences in this sample encode the identical CDR3. The V and J genes are TRBV2 and TRBJ1-2; D uncertain. The CDR3 runs to 13 residues. V lost 2 bases and J 3 bases, leaving 7 bases between the germline ends. Germline assignment: CDR1 SNHLY and CDR2 FYNNEI. The CDR3 sequence is CASSEMRDYGYTF. In DNA, the CDR3 is TGTGCCAGCAGTGAAATGAGAGACTATGGCTACACCTTC.

This rearrangement joins TRBV5-1 to TRBJ2-7; the match to TRBD2 covers 7 bases. V lost 3 bases to trimming and J lost 6 bases; unmatched junction nucleotides: 9. Germline values: CDR1 SGHRS, CDR2 YFSETQ. The length of the CDR3 is 14 residues. CDR3 protein: CASSWWAGEGEQYF. The CDR3 DNA is TGCGCCAGCAGCTGGTGGGCCGGGGAGGGCGAGCAGTACTTC.

The CDR3 DNA sequence: TGTGCCAGCAGCTTCGGACAGGGTTCCATGTCGAATGAAAAACTGTTTTTT. Translating gives CASSFGQGSMSNEKLFF. V and J are TRBV11-2 and TRBJ1-4, with 8 bases aligning to TRBD1. The CDR3 is made up of 17 amino acids. With V trimmed by 3 bases and J by 5 bases, 11 bases remained unmatched. CDR1 is SGHAT, CDR2 FQNNGV, per germline.

The chain's CDR3 is CASSPLSESSGANVLTF. Here the CDR3 DNA reads TGTGCCAGCAGCCCCCTTTCTGAGAGCTCTGGGGCCAACGTCCTGACTTTC. The gene calls are TRBV13 and TRBJ2-6, with unresolved D. The CDR3 contains 17 residues. Trimming cost V 5 bases and J 0 bases, with 14 bases left between them. Germline CDR1 and CDR2: PRHDT and FYEKMQ (reference sequence).

The chain recombines TRBV10-3 with TRBJ2-3, with D maybe TRBD1 (6 bases). The germline gives CDR1 ENHRY, CDR2 SYGVKD. The CDR3 contains 15 residues. Between the trimmed V and J ends, which lost 6 bases and 0 bases, there was a span of 13 bases. The CDR3 region is CAIRNPDSSTDTQYF. CDR3 bases: TGTGCCATCAGGAATCCGGACAGTAGCACAGATACGCAGTATTTT.